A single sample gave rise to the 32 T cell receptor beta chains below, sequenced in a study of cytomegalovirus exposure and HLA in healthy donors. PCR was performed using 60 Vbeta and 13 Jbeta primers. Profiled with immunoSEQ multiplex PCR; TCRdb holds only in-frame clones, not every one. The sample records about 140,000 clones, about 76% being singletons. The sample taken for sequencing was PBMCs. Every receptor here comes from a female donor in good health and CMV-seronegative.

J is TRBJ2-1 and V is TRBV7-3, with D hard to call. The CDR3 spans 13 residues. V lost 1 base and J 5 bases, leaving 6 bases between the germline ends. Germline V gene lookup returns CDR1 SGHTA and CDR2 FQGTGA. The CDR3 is CASSLSENNEQFF. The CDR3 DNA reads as TGTGCCAGCAGCTTAAGCGAGAACAATGAGCAGTTCTTC. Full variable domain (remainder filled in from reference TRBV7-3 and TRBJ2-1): GAGVSQTPSNKVTEKGKYVELRCDPISGHTALYWYRQSLGQGPEFLIYFQGTGAADDSGLPNDRFFAVRPEGSVSTLKIQRTERGDSAVYLCASSLSENNEQFFGPGTRLTVL.

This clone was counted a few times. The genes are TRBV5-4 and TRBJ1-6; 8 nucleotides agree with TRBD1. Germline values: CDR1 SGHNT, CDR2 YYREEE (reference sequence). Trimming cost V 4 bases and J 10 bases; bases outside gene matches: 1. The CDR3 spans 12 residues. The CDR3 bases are TGTGCCAGCAGCGACAGGGGCTCACCCCTCCACTTT. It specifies CASSDRGSPLHF.

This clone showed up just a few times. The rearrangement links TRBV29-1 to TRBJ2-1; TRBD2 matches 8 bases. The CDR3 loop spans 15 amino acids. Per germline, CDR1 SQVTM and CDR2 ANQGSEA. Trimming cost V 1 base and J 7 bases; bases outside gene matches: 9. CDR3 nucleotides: TGCAGCGTTGAAGGGCCGGGAGGGCCCGGGAATGAGCAGTTCTTC. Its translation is CSVEGPGGPGNEQFF.

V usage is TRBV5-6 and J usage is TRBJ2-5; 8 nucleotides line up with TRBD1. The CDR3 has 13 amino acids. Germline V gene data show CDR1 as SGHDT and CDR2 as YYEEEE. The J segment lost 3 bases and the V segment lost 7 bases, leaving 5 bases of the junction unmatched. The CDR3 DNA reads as TGTGCCAGCCAGGGGGCGCGAGAAGAGACCCAGTACTTC. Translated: CASQGAREETQYF. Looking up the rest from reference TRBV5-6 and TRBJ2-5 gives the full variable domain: DAGVTQSPTHLIKTRGQQVTLRCSPKSGHDTVSWYQQALGQGPQFIFQYYEEEERQRGNFPDRFSGHQFPNYSSELNVNALLLGDSALYLCASQGAREETQYFGPGTRLLVL.

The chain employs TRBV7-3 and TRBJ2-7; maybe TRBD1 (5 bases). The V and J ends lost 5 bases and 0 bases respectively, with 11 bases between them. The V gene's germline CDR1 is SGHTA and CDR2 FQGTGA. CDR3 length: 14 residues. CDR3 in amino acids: CASSPRAGSYEQYF. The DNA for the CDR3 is TGTGCCAGCAGCCCCAGGGCCGGCTCCTACGAGCAGTACTTC.

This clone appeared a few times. The CDR3 DNA sequence: TGTGCCTGGGGGGACAGGGTGGTCAAAAACATTCAGTACTTC. It codes for CAWGDRVVKNIQYF. The rearrangement links TRBV30 to TRBJ2-4, with TRBD1 matching 9 bases. Germline V gene data show CDR1 as GTSNPN and CDR2 as SVGIG (reference sequence). The CDR3 length is 14 residues. V dropped 5 bases and J dropped 3; count of bases not matched to a gene: 5.

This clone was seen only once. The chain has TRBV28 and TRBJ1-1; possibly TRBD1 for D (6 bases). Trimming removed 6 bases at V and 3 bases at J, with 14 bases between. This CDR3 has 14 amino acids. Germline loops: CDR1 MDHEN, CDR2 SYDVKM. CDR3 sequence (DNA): TGTGCCAGCAGCCTACCCGACAGGTACACTGAAGCTTTCTTT. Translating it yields CASSLPDRYTEAFF.

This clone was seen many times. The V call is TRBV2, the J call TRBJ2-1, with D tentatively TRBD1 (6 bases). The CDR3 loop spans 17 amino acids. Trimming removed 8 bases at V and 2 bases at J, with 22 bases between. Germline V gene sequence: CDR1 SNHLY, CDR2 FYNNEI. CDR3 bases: TGTGCCAGCTCTTTTAGGACGAACAGGGTAACCTACAATGAGCAGTTCTTC. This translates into CASSFRTNRVTYNEQFF.

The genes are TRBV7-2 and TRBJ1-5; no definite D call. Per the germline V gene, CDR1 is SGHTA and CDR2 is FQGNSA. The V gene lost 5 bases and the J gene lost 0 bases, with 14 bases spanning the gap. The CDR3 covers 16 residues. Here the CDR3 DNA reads TGTGCCAGCAGCCAAGGGAGTCTCGGTAGCAATCAGCCCCAGCATTTT. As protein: CASSQGSLGSNQPQHF.

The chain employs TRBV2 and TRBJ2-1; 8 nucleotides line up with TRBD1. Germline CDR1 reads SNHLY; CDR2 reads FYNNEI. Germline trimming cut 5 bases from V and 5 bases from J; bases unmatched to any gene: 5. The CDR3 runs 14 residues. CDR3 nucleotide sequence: TGTGCCAGCAGTATGACAGGGGACCACAATGAGCAGTTCTTC. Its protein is CASSMTGDHNEQFF.

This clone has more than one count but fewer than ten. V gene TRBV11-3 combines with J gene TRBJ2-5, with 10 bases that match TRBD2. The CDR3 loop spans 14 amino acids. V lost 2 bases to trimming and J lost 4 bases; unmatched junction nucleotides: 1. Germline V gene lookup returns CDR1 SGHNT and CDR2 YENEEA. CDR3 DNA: TGTGCCAGCAGCTTAACTAGCGGGACAGAGACCCAGTACTTC. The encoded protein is CASSLTSGTETQYF.

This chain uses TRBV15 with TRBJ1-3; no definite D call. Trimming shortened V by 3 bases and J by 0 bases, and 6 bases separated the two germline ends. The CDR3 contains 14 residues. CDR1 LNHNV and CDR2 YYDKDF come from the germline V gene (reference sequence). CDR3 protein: CATSSDFSGNTIYF. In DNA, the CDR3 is TGTGCCACCAGCAGTGACTTCTCTGGAAACACCATATATTTT.

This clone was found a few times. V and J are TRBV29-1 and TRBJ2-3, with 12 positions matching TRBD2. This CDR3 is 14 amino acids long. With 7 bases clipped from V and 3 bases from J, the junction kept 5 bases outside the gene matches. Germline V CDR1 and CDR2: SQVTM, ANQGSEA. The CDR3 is CSAKLAGGTDTQYF. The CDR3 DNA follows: TGCAGCGCAAAACTAGCGGGAGGAACAGATACGCAGTATTTT.

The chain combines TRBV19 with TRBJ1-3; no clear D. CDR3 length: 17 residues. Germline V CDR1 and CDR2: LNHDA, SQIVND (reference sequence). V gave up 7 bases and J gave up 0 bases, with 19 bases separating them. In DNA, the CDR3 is TGTGCCAGTACCGAGGAGGGAGGAAGGGTCTCTGGAAACACCATATATTTT. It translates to CASTEEGGRVSGNTIYF.

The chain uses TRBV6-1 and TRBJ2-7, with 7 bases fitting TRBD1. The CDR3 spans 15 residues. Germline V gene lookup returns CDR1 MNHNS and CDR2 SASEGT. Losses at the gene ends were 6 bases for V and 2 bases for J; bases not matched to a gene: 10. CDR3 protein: CASREPGQPPYEQYF. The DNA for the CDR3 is TGTGCCAGCAGAGAACCGGGACAGCCCCCCTACGAGCAGTACTTC.

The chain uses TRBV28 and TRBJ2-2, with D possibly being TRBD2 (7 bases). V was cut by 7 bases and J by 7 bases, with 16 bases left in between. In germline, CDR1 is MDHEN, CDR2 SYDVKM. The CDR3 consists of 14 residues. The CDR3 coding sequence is TGTGCCAGCAAAGAGGGGGGGGAAGGCGGGGAGCTGTTTTTT. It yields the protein CASKEGGEGGELFF.

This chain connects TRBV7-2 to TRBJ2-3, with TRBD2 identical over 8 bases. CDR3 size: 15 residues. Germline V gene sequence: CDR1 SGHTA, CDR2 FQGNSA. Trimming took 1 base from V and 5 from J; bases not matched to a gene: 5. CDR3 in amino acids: CASSLEPGGGDTQYF. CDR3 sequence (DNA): TGTGCCAGCAGCTTAGAGCCGGGAGGGGGAGATACGCAGTATTTT.

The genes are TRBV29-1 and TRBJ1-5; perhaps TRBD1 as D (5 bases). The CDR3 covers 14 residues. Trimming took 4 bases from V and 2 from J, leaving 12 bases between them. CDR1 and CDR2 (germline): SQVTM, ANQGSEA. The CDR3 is CSVGTTNGNQPQHF. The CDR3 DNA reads TGCAGCGTTGGGACAACCAACGGCAATCAGCCCCAGCATTTT.

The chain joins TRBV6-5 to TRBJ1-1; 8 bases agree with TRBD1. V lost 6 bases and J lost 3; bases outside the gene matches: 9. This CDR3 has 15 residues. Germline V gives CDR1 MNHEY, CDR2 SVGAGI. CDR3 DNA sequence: TGTGCCAGCAGCTCCGACAGGGGAGCGGACACTGAAGCTTTCTTT. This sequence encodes CASSSDRGADTEAFF.

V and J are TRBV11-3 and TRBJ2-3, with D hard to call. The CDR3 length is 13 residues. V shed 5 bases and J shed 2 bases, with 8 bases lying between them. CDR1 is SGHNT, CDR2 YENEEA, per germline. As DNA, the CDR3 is TGTGCCAGCAGCCCACAATTCACAGATACGCAGTATTTT. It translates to CASSPQFTDTQYF.

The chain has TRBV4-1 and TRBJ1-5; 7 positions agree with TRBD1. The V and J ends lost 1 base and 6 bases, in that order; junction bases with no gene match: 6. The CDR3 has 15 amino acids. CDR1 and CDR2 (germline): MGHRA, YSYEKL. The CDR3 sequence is CASSQVDRAGQPQHF. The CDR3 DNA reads TGCGCCAGCAGCCAAGTAGACAGGGCCGGTCAGCCCCAGCATTTT.

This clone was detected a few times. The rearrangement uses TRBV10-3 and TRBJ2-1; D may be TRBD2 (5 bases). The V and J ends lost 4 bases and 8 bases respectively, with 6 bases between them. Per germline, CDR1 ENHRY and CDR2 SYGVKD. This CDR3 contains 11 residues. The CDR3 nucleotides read TGTGCCATCAGTGGGGGAGATGAGCAGTTCTTC. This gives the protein CAISGGDEQFF.

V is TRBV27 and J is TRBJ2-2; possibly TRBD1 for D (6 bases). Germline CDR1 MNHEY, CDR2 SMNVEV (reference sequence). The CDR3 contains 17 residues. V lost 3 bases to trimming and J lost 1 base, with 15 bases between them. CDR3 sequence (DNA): TGTGCCAGCAGTTTGAGGGGGACCGCGGGGAACACCGGGGAGCTGTTTTTT. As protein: CASSLRGTAGNTGELFF.

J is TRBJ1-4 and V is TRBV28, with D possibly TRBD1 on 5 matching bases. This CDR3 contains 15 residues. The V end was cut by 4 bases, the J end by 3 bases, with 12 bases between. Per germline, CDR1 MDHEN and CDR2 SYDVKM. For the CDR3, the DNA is TGTGCCAGCAGTTCTGACAGCACCTCTAATGAAAAACTGTTTTTT. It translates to CASSSDSTSNEKLFF.

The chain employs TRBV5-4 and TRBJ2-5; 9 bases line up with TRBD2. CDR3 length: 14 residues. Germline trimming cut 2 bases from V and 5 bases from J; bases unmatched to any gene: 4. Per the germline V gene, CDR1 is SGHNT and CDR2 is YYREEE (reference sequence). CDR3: CASSLGLALETQYF. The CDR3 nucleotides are TGTGCCAGCAGCTTAGGACTAGCGTTGGAGACCCAGTACTTC.

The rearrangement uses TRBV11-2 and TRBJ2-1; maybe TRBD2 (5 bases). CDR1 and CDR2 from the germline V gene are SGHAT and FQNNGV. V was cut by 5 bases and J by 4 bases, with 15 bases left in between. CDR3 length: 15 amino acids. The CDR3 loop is CASSRPTSGYNEQFF. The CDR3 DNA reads TGTGCCAGCAGCCGCCCCACTAGTGGGTACAATGAGCAGTTCTTC.

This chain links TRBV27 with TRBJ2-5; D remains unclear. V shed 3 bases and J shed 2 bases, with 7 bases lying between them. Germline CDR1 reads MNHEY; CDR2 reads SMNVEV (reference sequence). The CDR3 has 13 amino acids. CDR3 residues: CASSFRGQETQYF. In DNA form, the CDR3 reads TGTGCCAGCAGTTTCCGAGGACAAGAGACCCAGTACTTC.

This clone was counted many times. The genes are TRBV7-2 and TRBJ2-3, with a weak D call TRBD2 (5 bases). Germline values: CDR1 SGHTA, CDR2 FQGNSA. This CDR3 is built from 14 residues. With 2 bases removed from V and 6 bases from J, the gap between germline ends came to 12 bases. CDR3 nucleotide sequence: TGTGCCAGCAGCTTAACGCGGGTCAGGGATACGCAGTATTTT. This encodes CASSLTRVRDTQYF.

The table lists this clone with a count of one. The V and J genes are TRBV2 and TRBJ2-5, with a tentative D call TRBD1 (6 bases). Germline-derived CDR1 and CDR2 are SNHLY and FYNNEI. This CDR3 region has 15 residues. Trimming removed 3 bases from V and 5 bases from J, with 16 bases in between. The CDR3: CASSELSGVGETQYF. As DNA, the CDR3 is TGTGCCAGCAGTGAGCTCTCAGGGGTAGGGGAGACCCAGTACTTC.

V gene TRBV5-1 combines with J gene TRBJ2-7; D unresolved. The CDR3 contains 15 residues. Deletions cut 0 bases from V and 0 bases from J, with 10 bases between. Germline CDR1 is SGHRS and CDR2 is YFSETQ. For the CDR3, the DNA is TGCGCCAGCAGCTTGGCGGCAGGTATCTCCTACGAGCAGTACTTC. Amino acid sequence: CASSLAAGISYEQYF. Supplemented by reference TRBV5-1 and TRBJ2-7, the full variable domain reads KAGVTQTPRYLIKTRGQQVTLSCSPISGHRSVSWYQQTPGQGLQFLFEYFSETQRNKGNFPGRFSGRQFSNSRSEMNVSTLELGDSALYLCASSLAAGISYEQYFGPGTRLTVT.

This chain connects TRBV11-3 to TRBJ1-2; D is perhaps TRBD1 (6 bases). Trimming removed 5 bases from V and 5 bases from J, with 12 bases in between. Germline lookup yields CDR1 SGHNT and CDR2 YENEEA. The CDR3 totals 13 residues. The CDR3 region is CASSQDRLYGYTF. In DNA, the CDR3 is TGTGCCAGCAGCCAAGACAGGCTATATGGCTACACCTTC.

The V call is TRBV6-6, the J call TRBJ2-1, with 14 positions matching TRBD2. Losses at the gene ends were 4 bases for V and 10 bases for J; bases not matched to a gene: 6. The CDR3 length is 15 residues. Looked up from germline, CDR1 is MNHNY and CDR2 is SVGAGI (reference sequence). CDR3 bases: TGTGCCAGCAGTTCAGGGACTAGCGGGGGTCGGGAGCAGTTCTTC. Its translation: CASSSGTSGGREQFF.